Shown below are 20 T cell receptor beta chains from a single sample sequenced in a study of shared clonotypes between healthy human individuals. The table came from immunoSEQ multiplex PCR; TCRdb's copy has only in-frame clones and leaves some out. The sample includes hundreds of thousands of clones, 75% to 85% of them seen just once. Sequenced material: PBMCs. The source of these receptors is a woman between 35 and 50 years old in good health. Some clones in this sample may be carry-over from other donors' samples.

V gene TRBV7-8 combines with J gene TRBJ2-5, with 12 bases aligning to TRBD2. In germline, CDR1 is SGHVS, CDR2 FQNEAQ. Trimming took 5 bases from V and 4 from J; bases not matched to a gene: 5. The CDR3 contains 15 residues. Here the CDR3 reads CASSIGLAGIETQYF. CDR3 nucleotides: TGTGCCAGCAGCATCGGACTAGCGGGAATAGAGACCCAGTACTTC.

The table lists this clone with a count of one. The V and J genes are TRBV11-2 and TRBJ1-1; D not resolved. Germline-derived CDR1 and CDR2 are SGHAT and FQNNGV. With 0 bases removed from V and 1 base from J, the gap between germline ends came to 6 bases. The CDR3 runs 14 residues. CDR3 nucleotides: TGTGCCAGCAGCTTAGATGGGAGGAACACTGAAGCTTTCTTT. Amino acids: CASSLDGRNTEAFF.

The chain combines TRBV30 with TRBJ2-3; D might be TRBD2 (6 bases). From germline, CDR1 is GTSNPN and CDR2 SVGIG (reference sequence). This CDR3 contains 16 residues. Between the trimmed V and J ends, which lost 4 bases and 0 bases, there was a span of 17 bases. The CDR3 DNA reads TGTGCCTGGAACGGGGGAGATTTCTCTAGCACAGATACGCAGTATTTT. Translated, it gives CAWNGGDFSSTDTQYF.

This clone occurred a few times. An end of the junction differs from the germline gene, which may be a read error. The chain carries TRBV5-6 and TRBJ1-2; TRBD1 matches 10 bases. This CDR3 contains 13 residues. Germline CDR1 is SGHDT and CDR2 is YYEEEE. The CDR3 nucleotides read TGTGCCAGCAGCCTTTCCGTGACAGGGGGCATTGCCTTC. This encodes CASSLSVTGGIAF.

This clone was observed at least ten times. J is TRBJ2-1 and V is TRBV7-3; D perhaps matches TRBD2 (6 bases). Germline V gene lookup returns CDR1 SGHTA and CDR2 FQGTGA. The CDR3 runs to 15 residues. V was shortened by 2 bases and J by 8 bases, with 16 bases between the two germline ends. CDR3 sequence (DNA): TGTGCCAGCAGCTTATTGCGGGGACGTCAGGATGAGCAGTTCTTC. It is translated as CASSLLRGRQDEQFF.

This clone was observed a handful of times. The chain employs TRBV28 and TRBJ1-5, with 7 bases fitting TRBD1. The CDR3 totals 17 residues. The V gene's germline CDR1 is MDHEN and CDR2 SYDVKM. The V and J ends lost 3 bases and 6 bases, in that order; junction bases with no gene match: 14. In nucleotides, the CDR3 is TGTGCCAGCAGTTTTTGGGGGTCGACAGGGAAACGTCAGCCCCAGCATTTT. This gives the protein CASSFWGSTGKRQPQHF. Full variable domain (outside the CDR3, taken from reference TRBV28 and TRBJ1-5): DVKVTQSSRYLVKRTGEKVFLECVQDMDHENMFWYRQDPGLGLRLIYFSYDVKMKEKGDIPEGYSVSREKKERFSLILESASTNQTSMYLCASSFWGSTGKRQPQHFGDGTRLSIL.

This chain joins TRBV7-9 and TRBJ2-7; possibly TRBD2 for D (5 bases). The CDR3 is 15 amino acids. Germline CDR1 is SEHNR and CDR2 is FQNEAQ (reference sequence). V dropped 6 bases and J dropped 0 bases, with 15 bases sitting between them. In DNA, the CDR3 is TGTGCCAGCAGAGAGGACTCTTGGTACTCCTACGAGCAGTACTTC. It specifies CASREDSWYSYEQYF.

The chain recombines TRBV7-3 with TRBJ2-1, with a weak D call TRBD2 (5 bases). The germline V and J ends were trimmed by 2 bases and 6 bases, with 23 bases remaining between them. CDR1 is SGHTA, CDR2 FQGTGA, per germline. The CDR3 extends over 18 amino acids. The CDR3 loop is CASSLSPGSYISANEQFF. CDR3 nucleotide sequence: TGTGCCAGCAGCTTATCTCCGGGGTCCTATATTTCGGCCAATGAGCAGTTCTTC.

The CDR3 sequence is CAWSGGELSNQPQHF. The CDR3 nucleotides are TGTGCCTGGAGTGGGGGGGAACTTAGCAATCAGCCCCAGCATTTT. The V call is TRBV30, the J call TRBJ1-5, with D maybe TRBD1 (5 bases). Germline-derived CDR1 and CDR2 are GTSNPN and SVGIG (reference sequence). The V end was cut by 1 base, the J end by 0 bases, with 10 bases between. The CDR3 length is 15 residues.

The chain uses TRBV28 and TRBJ2-7; no clear D gene. Trimming stripped 3 bases from V and 7 bases from J, with 13 bases between. The CDR3 runs 13 residues. Germline loops: CDR1 MDHEN, CDR2 SYDVKM. The CDR3 reads CASSFSPSWEQYF. In nucleotides, the CDR3 is TGTGCCAGCAGTTTTTCCCCCTCTTGGGAGCAGTACTTC.

The chain combines TRBV5-1 with TRBJ2-2, with TRBD1 matching 8 bases. Losses at the gene ends were 7 bases for V and 1 base for J; bases not matched to a gene: 9. CDR3 length: 16 amino acids. CDR1 SGHRS and CDR2 YFSETQ come from the germline V gene. The CDR3 coding sequence is TGCGCCAGCTCCCGTACAGGGGGGATGAACACCGGGGAGCTGTTTTTT. Its translation: CASSRTGGMNTGELFF. The full variable domain, in which reference TRBV5-1 and TRBJ2-2 provide the parts outside the CDR3, is KAGVTQTPRYLIKTRGQQVTLSCSPISGHRSVSWYQQTPGQGLQFLFEYFSETQRNKGNFPGRFSGRQFSNSRSEMNVSTLELGDSALYLCASSRTGGMNTGELFFGEGSRLTVL.

Concerning this clone: The same CDR3 is also encoded by other DNA sequences in this sample. This sequence joins TRBV7-9 and TRBJ1-2, with 7 bases that match TRBD1. Germline CDR1 is SEHNR and CDR2 is FQNEAQ (reference sequence). Trimming took 1 base from V and 2 from J; bases not matched to a gene: 4. The length of the CDR3 is 15 residues. The CDR3 is CASSLGGGANYGYTF. In DNA, the CDR3 is TGTGCCAGCAGCTTAGGAGGGGGCGCGAACTATGGCTACACCTTC.

This chain links TRBV12-2 with TRBJ2-6; the table's D call, TRBD1, was not checked against the DNA. TRBV12-2 is reported as a pseudogene. This CDR3 has 20 amino acids. CDR3 sequence: CASRLAPRDREPSGANVLTF. For the CDR3, the DNA is TGTGCAAGTCGCTTAGCACCCCGGGACAGGGAACCCTCTGGGGCCAACGTCCTGACTTTC.

Many counts were recorded for this clone. This rearrangement joins TRBV5-1 to TRBJ2-7, with 10 bases fitting TRBD1. The germline CDR1 and CDR2 sequences are SGHRS and YFSETQ. After removal of 4 bases from V and 5 bases from J, the junction contained 18 bases not matched to a gene. The CDR3 loop spans 18 amino acids. For the CDR3, the DNA is TGCGCCAGCAGCCCTGGGACAGGGGCATGGGGGACATCGGACGAGCAGTACTTC. This translates into CASSPGTGAWGTSDEQYF.

The chain recombines TRBV11-3 with TRBJ2-1; tentative D call: TRBD2 (6 bases). The V end was cut by 4 bases, the J end by 0 bases, with 10 bases between. CDR3 length: 15 amino acids. CDR1 and CDR2 (germline): SGHNT, YENEEA. CDR3 protein: CASSSRDSSYNEQFF. DNA of the CDR3: TGTGCCAGCAGCTCCCGGGACTCCTCCTACAATGAGCAGTTCTTC. Full variable domain (rest looked up from reference TRBV11-3 and TRBJ2-1): EAGVVQSPRYKIIEKKQPVAFWCNPISGHNTLYWYLQNLGQGPELLIRYENEEAVDDSQLPKDRFSAERLKGVDSTLKIQPAELGDSAVYLCASSSRDSSYNEQFFGPGTRLTVL.

V usage is TRBV10-3 and J usage is TRBJ2-3; the match to TRBD2 covers 14 bases. Per germline, CDR1 ENHRY and CDR2 SYGVKD. After removal of 3 bases from V and 4 bases from J, the junction contained 3 bases not matched to a gene. The CDR3 has 16 residues. Here the CDR3 DNA reads TGTGCCATCAGTGACGGGACTAGCGGGAGCGCAGATACGCAGTATTTT. Translated: CAISDGTSGSADTQYF.

This chain connects TRBV20-1 to TRBJ2-5; D is perhaps TRBD1 (5 bases). V lost 4 bases, J lost 5 bases, and 8 bases lay in between. Germline V gives CDR1 DFQATT, CDR2 SNEGSKA (reference sequence). The CDR3 covers 11 residues. The DNA for the CDR3 is TGCAGTGCTACAGCAGGGGAGACCCAGTACTTC. It yields the protein CSATAGETQYF.

The chain couples TRBV7-9 to TRBJ2-7; weak D call: TRBD2 (6 bases). CDR3 size: 18 residues. V lost 1 base to trimming and J lost 0 bases, with 19 bases between them. Germline CDR1 and CDR2: SEHNR and FQNEAQ (reference sequence). CDR3 DNA sequence: TGTGCCAGCAGCTTAGATTTTGGGTGGGAGGACCTCTCCTACGAGCAGTACTTC. It specifies CASSLDFGWEDLSYEQYF.

The chain uses TRBV7-2 and TRBJ2-7; D may be TRBD1 or TRBD2 (5 bases each). V was pared by 2 bases and J by 0 bases, with 14 bases between. Germline lookup yields CDR1 SGHTA and CDR2 FQGNSA. The length of the CDR3 is 16 residues. The CDR3 nucleotides read TGTGCCAGCAGCTTACCCCGGGACGCATACTCCTACGAGCAGTACTTC. It yields the protein CASSLPRDAYSYEQYF.

This rearrangement joins TRBV9 to TRBJ2-3; D is uncertain. The CDR3 consists of 13 residues. V was clipped by 2 bases and J by 4 bases, with 8 bases between them. Germline V lookup: CDR1 SGDLS, CDR2 YYNGEE. In DNA form, the CDR3 reads TGTGCCAGCAGCGTTCAGATCGCAGATACGCAGTATTTT. This gives the protein CASSVQIADTQYF.